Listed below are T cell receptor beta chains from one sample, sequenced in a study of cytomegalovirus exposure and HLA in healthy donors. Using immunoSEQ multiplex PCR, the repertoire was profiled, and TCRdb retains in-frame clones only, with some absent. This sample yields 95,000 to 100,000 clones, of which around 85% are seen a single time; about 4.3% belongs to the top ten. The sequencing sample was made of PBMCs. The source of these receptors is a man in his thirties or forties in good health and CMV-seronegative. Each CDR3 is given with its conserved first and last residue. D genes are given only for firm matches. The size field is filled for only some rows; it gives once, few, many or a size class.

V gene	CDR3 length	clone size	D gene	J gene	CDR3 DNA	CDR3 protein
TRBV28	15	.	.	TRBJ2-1	TGTGCCAGCTCCCCGTGGGGCTCGATGTCCCATGAGCAGTTCTTC	CASSPWGSMSHEQFF
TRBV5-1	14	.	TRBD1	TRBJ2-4	TGCGCCAGCAGCCCCGACAGGGCTAAAAACATTCAGTACTTC	CASSPDRAKNIQYF
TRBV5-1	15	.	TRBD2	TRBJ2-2	TGCGCCAGCAGCTTAAGACTAGCGGACACCGGGGAGCTGTTTTTT	CASSLRLADTGELFF
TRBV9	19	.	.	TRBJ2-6	TGTGCCAGCAAGCGAGGCGGGGCCGTAGAGTTCTCTGGGGCCAACGTCCTGACTTTC	CASKRGGAVEFSGANVLTF
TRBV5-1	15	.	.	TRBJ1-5	TGCGCCAGCAGCTTGGAGGGGGAACGAGTACAGCCCCAGCATTTT	CASSLEGERVQPQHF
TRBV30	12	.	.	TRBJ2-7	TGTGCCTGGGGTGTACAGGGTTACGAGCAGTACTTC	CAWGVQGYEQYF
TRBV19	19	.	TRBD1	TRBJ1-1	TGTGCCAGTAGTATAAGAGGGGGCGATCTTCCGATTATGAACACTGAAGCTTTCTTT	CASSIRGGDLPIMNTEAFF
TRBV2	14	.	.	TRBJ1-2	TGTGCCGGAAGGGGAGGAGAGGGTCACTATGGCTACACCTTC	CAGRGGEGHYGYTF
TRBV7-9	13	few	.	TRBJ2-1	TGTGCCAGCAGCCTAATCTCCTACAATGAGCAGTTCTTC	CASSLISYNEQFF
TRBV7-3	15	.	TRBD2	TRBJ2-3	TGTGCCAGCAGCCGAGCGGGGGGGAACACAGATACGCAGTATTTT	CASSRAGGNTDTQYF
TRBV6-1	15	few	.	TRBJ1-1	TGTGCCAGCAGCCGGGACTGGGACTCTTTCACTGAAGCTTTCTTT	CASSRDWDSFTEAFF
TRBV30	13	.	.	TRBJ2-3	TGTGCCTGGAGTGTCGAGTCCCGTCGTACGCAGTATTTT	CAWSVESRRTQYF
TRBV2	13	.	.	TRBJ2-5	TGTGCCAGCAGTGCTCAGCTAGGAGAGACCCAGTACTTC	CASSAQLGETQYF
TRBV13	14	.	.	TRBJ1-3	TGTGCCAGCAGCTTTAGGAGCTCTGGAAACACCATATATTTT	CASSFRSSGNTIYF
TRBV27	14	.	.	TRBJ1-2	TGTGCCAGCAGTTTGGCAGGGCGGGGGTATGGCTACACCTTC	CASSLAGRGYGYTF
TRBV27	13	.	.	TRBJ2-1	TGTGCCAGCAGTTTACAAACAGGGCTTGAGCAGTTCTTC	CASSLQTGLEQFF
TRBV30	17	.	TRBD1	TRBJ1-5	TGTGCCTGGAGCCGGGACAGGGGTCTTCCAAAATATCAGCCCCAGCATTTT	CAWSRDRGLPKYQPQHF
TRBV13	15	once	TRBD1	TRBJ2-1	TGTGCCAGCAGCACCACGGGACAGGGATACAATGAGCAGTTCTTC	CASSTTGQGYNEQFF
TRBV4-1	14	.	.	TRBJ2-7	TGCGCCAGCAGCCAAGGACAGGTCTCCTACGAGCAGTACTTC	CASSQGQVSYEQYF
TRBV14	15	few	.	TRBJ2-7	TGTGCCAGCAGCCAAGATGGCCTCCGCTGGTACGAGCAGTACTTC	CASSQDGLRWYEQYF
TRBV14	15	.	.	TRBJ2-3	TGTGCCAGCAGCCGGAACCTGTTACTAGGGTATACGCAGTATTTT	CASSRNLLLGYTQYF
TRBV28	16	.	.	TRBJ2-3	TGTGCCAGCAGTTTACCAAAGTTGGGGGCCACAGATACGCAGTATTTT	CASSLPKLGATDTQYF